One sample yielded the 2 T cell receptor beta chains listed below, sequenced in a study of T cells after yellow fever vaccination. TCRdb used MiXCR to reprocess the 5' RACE reads, holding one entry per CDR3 protein. The data show 280,000 or so distinct CDR3 sequences, with roughly 9% seen just once and 3% to 4% held by the top ten. The sequenced sample was CD4+ T cells sorted from PBMCs, obtained 5 days after the yellow fever booster vaccination. These receptors were collected from a man aged 18 to 29 who received the YFV17D yellow fever vaccine.

This clonotype has more than one count but fewer than ten. This chain uses TRBV7-9 with TRBJ1-2, with D hard to call. The CDR3 extends over 16 amino acids. V was trimmed by 5 bases and J by 1 base, leaving 17 bases between them. Germline V gives CDR1 SEHNR, CDR2 FQNEAQ (reference sequence). In DNA form, the CDR3 reads TGTGCCAGCAGCCTAGAGGTCCGTGGTTATAACTATGGCTACACCTTC. This encodes CASSLEVRGYNYGYTF. The whole variable domain, remainder taken from reference TRBV7-9 and TRBJ1-2, is DTGVSQNPRHKITKRGQNVTFRCDPISEHNRLYWYRQTLGQGPEFLTYFQNEAQLEKSRLLSDRFSAERPKGSFSTLEIQRTEQGDSAMYLCASSLEVRGYNYGYTFGSGTRLTVV.

This clonotype showed up many times. This chain connects TRBV28 to TRBJ2-1; 10 nucleotides match TRBD1. CDR1 and CDR2 (germline): MDHEN, SYDVKM. The CDR3 spans 15 residues. The J segment lost 3 bases and the V segment lost 3 bases, leaving 2 bases of the junction unmatched. The CDR3 reads CASSFRTGGYNEQFF. The DNA for the CDR3 is TGTGCCAGCAGTTTCAGGACAGGGGGCTACAATGAGCAGTTCTTC.